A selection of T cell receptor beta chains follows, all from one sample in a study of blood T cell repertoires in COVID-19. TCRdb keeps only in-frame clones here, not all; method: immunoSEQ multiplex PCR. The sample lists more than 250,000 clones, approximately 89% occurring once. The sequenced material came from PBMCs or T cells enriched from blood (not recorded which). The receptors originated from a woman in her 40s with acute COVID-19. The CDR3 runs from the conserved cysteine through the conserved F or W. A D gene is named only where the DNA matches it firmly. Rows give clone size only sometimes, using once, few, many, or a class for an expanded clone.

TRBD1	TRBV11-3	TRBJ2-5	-	CASSWWTGLETQYF	TGTGCCAGCAGCTGGTGGACAGGGCTAGAGACCCAGTACTTC
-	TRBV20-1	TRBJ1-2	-	CSASFPGGYGYTF	TGCAGTGCTAGTTTTCCGGGGGGCTATGGCTACACCTTC
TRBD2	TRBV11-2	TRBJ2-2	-	CASSFWTSALRTGELFF	TGTGCCAGCAGCTTCTGGACTAGCGCCCTCAGGACCGGGGAGCTGTTTTTT
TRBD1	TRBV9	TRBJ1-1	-	CASSVVGQGNTEAFF	TGTGCCAGCAGCGTAGTGGGACAGGGGAACACTGAAGCTTTCTTT
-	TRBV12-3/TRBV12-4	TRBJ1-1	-	CASSFRRDTEAFF	TGTGCCAGCAGTTTCCGCAGGGACACTGAAGCTTTCTTT
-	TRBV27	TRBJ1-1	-	CASSFPAWGGSVTEAFF	TGTGCCAGCAGTTTCCCCGCCTGGGGAGGGTCGGTCACTGAAGCTTTCTTT
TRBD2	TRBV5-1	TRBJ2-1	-	CASSLAGLSYNEQFF	TGCGCCAGCAGCTTAGCGGGACTAAGCTACAATGAGCAGTTCTTC
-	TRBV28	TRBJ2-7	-	CASSKSSASYEQYF	TGTGCCAGCAGCAAGTCTAGCGCCTCCTACGAGCAGTACTTC
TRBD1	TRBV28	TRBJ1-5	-	CASIDRANQPQHF	TGTGCCAGTATAGACAGGGCCAATCAGCCCCAGCATTTT
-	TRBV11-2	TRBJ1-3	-	CASRPLGLAKLSGNTIYF	TGTGCCAGCAGACCATTGGGACTGGCTAAGCTCTCTGGAAACACCATATATTTT
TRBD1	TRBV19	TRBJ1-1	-	CATRQGNTEAFF	TGTGCCACCAGACAGGGTAACACTGAAGCTTTCTTT
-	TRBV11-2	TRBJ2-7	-	CASSPTGSYEQYF	TGTGCCAGCAGCCCTACAGGGTCCTACGAGCAGTACTTC
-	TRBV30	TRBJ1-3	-	CAWRRGPGNTIYF	TGTGCCTGGAGGCGGGGTCCTGGAAACACCATATATTTT
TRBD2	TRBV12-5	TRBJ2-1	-	CASGLVVRGSSNEQFF	TGTGCTAGTGGTTTGGTCGTCCGCGGGAGCAGCAATGAGCAGTTCTTC
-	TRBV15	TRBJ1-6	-	CATSRGTGIRNSPLHF	TGTGCCACCAGCAGAGGCACAGGGATAAGAAATTCACCCCTCCACTTT
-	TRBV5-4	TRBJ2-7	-	CASSLTGSYEQYF	TGTGCCAGCAGCTTGACAGGGTCCTACGAGCAGTACTTC
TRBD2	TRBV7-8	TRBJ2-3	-	CASSPWRDPQLGGDTQYF	TGTGCCAGCAGCCCCTGGCGGGACCCTCAACTGGGAGGGGATACGCAGTATTTT
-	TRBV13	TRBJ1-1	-	CASSLDLRAFF	TGTGCCAGCAGCTTAGATTTGAGAGCTTTCTTT
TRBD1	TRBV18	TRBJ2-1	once	CASSAGTGDFNEQFF	TGTGCCAGCTCGGCCGGGACAGGGGACTTCAATGAGCAGTTCTTC
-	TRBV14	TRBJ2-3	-	CASSDRLSTDTQYF	TGTGCCAGCAGCGACAGGTTAAGCACAGATACGCAGTATTTT
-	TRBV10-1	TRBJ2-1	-	CASSKDRSGSGSEQFF	TGCGCCAGCAGCAAGGACAGGAGCGGGAGTGGGAGTGAGCAGTTCTTC
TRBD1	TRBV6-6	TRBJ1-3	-	CASSDYRGGNTIYF	TGTGCCAGCAGTGACTACAGGGGTGGAAACACCATATATTTT
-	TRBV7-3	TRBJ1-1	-	CASSSSLNTEAFF	TGTGCCAGCAGCTCTTCTTTGAACACTGAAGCTTTCTTT
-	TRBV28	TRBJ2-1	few	CASSPVSGEVHNEQFF	TGTGCCAGCAGTCCCGTCTCGGGAGAGGTCCACAATGAGCAGTTCTTC
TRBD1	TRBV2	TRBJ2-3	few	CASRHDRGGLTDTQYF	TGTGCCAGCAGACATGACAGGGGGGGTCTCACAGATACGCAGTATTTT
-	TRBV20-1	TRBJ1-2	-	CSVLENGYTF	TGCAGTGTTCTGGAGAATGGCTACACCTTC
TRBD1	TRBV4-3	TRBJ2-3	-	CASSQDLDRARSQYF	TGCGCCAGCAGCCAAGATCTGGACAGGGCAAGGTCGCAGTATTTT
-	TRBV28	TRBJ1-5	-	CASRPGFNQPQHF	TGTGCCAGCAGGCCCGGGTTCAATCAGCCCCAGCATTTT
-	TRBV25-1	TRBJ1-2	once	CATMGGFGGGYTF	TGTGCCACCATGGGGGGATTTGGTGGTGGCTACACCTTC
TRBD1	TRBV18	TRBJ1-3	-	CASSPGQGGNTIYF	TGTGCCAGCTCACCGGGACAGGGTGGGAACACCATATATTTT
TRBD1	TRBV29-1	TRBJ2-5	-	CSVEAPDRGQETQYF	TGCAGCGTTGAAGCCCCGGACAGGGGGCAAGAGACCCAGTACTTC